This T cell receptor (beta chain) was obtained from a study of T-cell reconstitution after alpha-beta-depleted transplantation in children. Unique molecular identifiers were incorporated during preparation of the TCRbeta library. TCRdb called the PCR reads again in MiXCR, with one record for every CDR3 protein. The sample holds some 490,000 distinct CDR3 sequences; roughly an eighth are singletons and the top ten take around 6.1%. Trimming took off 4 bases at V and 2 bases at J, with 14 bases between the two ends. The CDR3 is 16 residues long. This clonotype has only a few counts. The material was PBMCs from the stem cell graft donor, obtained from the stem cell graft. The V and J genes are TRBV12-3 or TRBV12-4 and TRBJ1-4, with D possibly TRBD1 on 6 matching bases. The source is a human donor who donated a stem cell graft to a child with combined immunodeficiency. CDR3 DNA: TGTGCCAGCAGTTCCCGGCGACAGGCTACTAATGAAAAACTGTTTTTT. Translated: CASSSRRQATNEKLFF.